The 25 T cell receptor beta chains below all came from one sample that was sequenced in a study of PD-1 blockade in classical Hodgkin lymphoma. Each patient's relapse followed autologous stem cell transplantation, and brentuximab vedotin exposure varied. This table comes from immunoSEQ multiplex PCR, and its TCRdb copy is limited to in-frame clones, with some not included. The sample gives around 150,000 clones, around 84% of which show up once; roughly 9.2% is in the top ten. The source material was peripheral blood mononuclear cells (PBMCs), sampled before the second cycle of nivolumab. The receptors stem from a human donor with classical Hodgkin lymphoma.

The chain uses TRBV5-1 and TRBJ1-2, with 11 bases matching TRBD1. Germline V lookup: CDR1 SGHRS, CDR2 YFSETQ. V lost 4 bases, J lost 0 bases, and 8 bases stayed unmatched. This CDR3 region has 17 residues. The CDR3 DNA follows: TGCGCCAGCAGCCTTGGACAGGGGGCTTTAGCTAACTATGGCTACACCTTC. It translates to CASSLGQGALANYGYTF.

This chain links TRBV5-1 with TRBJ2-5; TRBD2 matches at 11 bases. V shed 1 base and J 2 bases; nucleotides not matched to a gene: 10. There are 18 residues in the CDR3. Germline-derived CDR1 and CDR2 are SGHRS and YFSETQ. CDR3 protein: CASSLIPHSSGGQETQYF. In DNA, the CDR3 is TGCGCCAGCAGCTTGATCCCCCACTCTAGCGGGGGGCAAGAGACCCAGTACTTC.

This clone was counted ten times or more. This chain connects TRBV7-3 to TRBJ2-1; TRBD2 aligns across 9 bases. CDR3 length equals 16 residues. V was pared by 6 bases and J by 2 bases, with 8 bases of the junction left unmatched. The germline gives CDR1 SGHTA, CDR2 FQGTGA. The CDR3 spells CASSQLAGAAYNEQFF. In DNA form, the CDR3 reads TGTGCCAGCAGTCAACTAGCGGGCGCCGCCTACAATGAGCAGTTCTTC.

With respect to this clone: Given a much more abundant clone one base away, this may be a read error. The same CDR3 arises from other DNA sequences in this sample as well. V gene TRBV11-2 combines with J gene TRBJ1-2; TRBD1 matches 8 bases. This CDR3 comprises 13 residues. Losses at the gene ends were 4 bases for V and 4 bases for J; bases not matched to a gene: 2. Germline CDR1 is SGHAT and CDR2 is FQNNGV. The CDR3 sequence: CASSSTGAYGYTF. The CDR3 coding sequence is TGTGCCAGCAGCTCGACAGGGGCCTATGGCTACACCTTC.

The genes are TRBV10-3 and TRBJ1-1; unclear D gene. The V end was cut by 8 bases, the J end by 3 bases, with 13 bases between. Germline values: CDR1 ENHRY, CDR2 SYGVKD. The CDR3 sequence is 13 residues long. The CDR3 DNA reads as TGTGCCATCGCCCCCGTTCGGGACACTGAAGCTTTCTTT. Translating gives CAIAPVRDTEAFF.

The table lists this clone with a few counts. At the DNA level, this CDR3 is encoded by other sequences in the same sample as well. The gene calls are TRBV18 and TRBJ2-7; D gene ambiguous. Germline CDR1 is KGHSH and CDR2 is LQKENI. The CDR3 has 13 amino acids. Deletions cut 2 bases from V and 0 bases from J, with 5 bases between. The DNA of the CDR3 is TGTGCCAGCTCACCATCCGACTCCTACGAGCAGTACTTC. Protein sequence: CASSPSDSYEQYF.

The CDR3 spells CASSEGSGSWNGYTF. The CDR3 DNA reads TGTGCCAGCAGTGAAGGCTCGGGGTCCTGGAACGGCTACACCTTC. This chain joins TRBV6-1 and TRBJ1-2; D ambiguous. V gave up 1 base and J gave up 8 bases, with 17 bases separating them. CDR1 is MNHNS, CDR2 SASEGT, per germline. The CDR3 contains 15 residues.

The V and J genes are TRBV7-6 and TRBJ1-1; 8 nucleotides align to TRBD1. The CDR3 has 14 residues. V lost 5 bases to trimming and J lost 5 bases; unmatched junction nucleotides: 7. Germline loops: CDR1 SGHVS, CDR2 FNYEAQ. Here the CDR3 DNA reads TGTGCCAGCAGCGCGGACAGGGTGCGGACTGAAGCTTTCTTT. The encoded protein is CASSADRVRTEAFF.

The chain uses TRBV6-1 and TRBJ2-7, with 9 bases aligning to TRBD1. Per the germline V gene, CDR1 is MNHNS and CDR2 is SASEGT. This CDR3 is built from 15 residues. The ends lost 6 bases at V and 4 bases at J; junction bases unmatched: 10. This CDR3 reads CASRDRQGGWYEQYF. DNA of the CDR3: TGTGCCAGCAGGGATAGACAGGGGGGGTGGTACGAGCAGTACTTC.

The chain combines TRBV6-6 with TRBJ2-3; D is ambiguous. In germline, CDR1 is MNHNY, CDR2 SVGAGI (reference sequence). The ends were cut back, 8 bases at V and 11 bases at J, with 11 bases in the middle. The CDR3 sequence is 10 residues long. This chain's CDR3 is CASGVQEQYF. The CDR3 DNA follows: TGTGCCAGCGGTGTTCAAGAGCAGTATTTT.

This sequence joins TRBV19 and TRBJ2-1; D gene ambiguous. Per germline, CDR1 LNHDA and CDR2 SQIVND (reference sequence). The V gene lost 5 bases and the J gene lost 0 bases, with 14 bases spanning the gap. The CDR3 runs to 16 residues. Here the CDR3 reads CASSRRYYPSYNEQFF. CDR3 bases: TGTGCCAGTAGTCGGCGGTACTACCCCTCCTACAATGAGCAGTTCTTC.

The CDR3 DNA is TGTGCCAGCAGTGAAGGTCGGGGGATGGCTGAAGCTTTCTTT. It translates to CASSEGRGMAEAFF. The chain joins TRBV6-1 to TRBJ1-1; tentative D call: TRBD1 (5 bases). This CDR3 comprises 14 residues. Germline CDR1 reads MNHNS; CDR2 reads SASEGT. V was clipped by 1 base and J by 6 bases, with 12 bases between them.

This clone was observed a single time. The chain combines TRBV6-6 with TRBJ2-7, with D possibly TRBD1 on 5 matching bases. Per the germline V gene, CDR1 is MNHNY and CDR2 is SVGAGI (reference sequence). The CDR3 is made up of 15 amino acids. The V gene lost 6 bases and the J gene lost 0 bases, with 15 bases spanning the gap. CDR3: CASRPLDSYSYEQYF. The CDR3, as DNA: TGTGCCAGCAGGCCCCTCGACAGCTACTCCTACGAGCAGTACTTC.

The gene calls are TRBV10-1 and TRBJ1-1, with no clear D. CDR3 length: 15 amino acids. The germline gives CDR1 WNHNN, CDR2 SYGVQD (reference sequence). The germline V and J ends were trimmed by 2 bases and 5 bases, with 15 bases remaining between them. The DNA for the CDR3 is TGCGCCAGCAGTGAGCCGTTGTTTGGGGAAACTGAAGCTTTCTTT. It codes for CASSEPLFGETEAFF.

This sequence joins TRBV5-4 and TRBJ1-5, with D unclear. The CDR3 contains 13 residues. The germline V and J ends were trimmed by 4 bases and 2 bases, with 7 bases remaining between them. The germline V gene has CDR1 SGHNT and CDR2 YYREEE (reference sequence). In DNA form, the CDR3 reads TGTGCCAGCAGCCTGGACGGCAATCAGCCCCAGCATTTT. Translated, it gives CASSLDGNQPQHF. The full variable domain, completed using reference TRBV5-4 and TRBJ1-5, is ETGVTQSPTHLIKTRGQQVTLRCSSQSGHNTVSWYQQALGQGPQFIFQYYREEENGRGNFPPRFSGLQFPNYSSELNVNALELDDSALYLCASSLDGNQPQHFGDGTRLSIL.

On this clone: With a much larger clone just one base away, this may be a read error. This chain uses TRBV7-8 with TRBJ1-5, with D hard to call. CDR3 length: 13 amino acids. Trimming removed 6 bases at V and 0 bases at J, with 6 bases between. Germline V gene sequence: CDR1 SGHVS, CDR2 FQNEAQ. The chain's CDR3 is CASRGYSNQPQHF. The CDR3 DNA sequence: TGTGCCAGCAGGGGCTATAGCAATCAGCCCCAGCATTTT.

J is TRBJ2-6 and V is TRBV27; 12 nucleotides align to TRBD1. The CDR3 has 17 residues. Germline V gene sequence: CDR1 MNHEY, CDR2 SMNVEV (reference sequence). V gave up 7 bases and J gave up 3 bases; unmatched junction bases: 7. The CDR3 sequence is CASKLGQGAFGANVLTF. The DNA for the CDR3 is TGTGCCAGCAAATTGGGACAGGGGGCCTTTGGGGCCAACGTCCTGACTTTC.

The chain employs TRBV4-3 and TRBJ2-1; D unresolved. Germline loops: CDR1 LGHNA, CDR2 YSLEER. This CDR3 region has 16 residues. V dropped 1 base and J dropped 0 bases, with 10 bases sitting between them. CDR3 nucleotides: TGCGCCAGCAGCCAAGGGACCAGCTCCTCCTACAATGAGCAGTTCTTC. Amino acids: CASSQGTSSSYNEQFF.

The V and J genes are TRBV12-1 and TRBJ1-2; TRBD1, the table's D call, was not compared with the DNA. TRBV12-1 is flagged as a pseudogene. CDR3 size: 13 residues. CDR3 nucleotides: TGTGCCAATCCGTTCGGGGCAGGGGATGGCTACACCTTC. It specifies CANPFGAGDGYTF.

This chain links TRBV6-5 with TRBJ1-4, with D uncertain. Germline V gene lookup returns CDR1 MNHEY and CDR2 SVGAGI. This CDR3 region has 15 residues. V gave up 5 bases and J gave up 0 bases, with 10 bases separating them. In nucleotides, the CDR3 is TGTGCCAGCAGTCAGAAGTACGCAACTAATGAAAAACTGTTTTTT. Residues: CASSQKYATNEKLFF.

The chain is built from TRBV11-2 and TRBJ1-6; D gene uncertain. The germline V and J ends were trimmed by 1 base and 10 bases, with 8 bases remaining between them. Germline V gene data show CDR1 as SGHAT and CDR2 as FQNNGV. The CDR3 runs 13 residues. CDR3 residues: CASSLVTRSPLHF. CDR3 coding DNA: TGTGCCAGCAGCTTAGTCACAAGGTCACCCCTCCACTTT.

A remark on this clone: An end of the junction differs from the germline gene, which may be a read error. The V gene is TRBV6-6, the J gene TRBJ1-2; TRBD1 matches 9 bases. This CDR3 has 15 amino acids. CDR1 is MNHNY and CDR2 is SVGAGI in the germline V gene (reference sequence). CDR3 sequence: CAISTDRGRDYGYTF. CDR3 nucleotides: TGTGCCATCAGTACGGACAGGGGTCGGGACTATGGCTACACCTTC.

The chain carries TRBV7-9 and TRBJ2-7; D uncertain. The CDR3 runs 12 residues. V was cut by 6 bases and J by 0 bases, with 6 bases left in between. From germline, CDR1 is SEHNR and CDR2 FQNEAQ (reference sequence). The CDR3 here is CASRGDSYEQYF. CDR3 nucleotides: TGTGCCAGCAGAGGAGACTCCTACGAGCAGTACTTC.

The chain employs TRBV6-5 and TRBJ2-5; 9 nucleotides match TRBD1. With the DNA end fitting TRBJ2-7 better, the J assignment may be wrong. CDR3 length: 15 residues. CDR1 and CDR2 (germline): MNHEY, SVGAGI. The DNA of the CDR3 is TGTGCCAGCAGTATTTCGGGACAGGGAAACATCGAGCAGTACTTC. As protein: CASSISGQGNIEQYF.

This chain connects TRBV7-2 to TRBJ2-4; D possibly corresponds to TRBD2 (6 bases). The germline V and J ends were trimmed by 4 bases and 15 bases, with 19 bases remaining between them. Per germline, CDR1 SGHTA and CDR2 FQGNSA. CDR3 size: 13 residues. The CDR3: CASSSPLTGLGYF. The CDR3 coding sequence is TGTGCCAGCAGCTCCCCCTTGACGGGACTGGGGTACTTC.